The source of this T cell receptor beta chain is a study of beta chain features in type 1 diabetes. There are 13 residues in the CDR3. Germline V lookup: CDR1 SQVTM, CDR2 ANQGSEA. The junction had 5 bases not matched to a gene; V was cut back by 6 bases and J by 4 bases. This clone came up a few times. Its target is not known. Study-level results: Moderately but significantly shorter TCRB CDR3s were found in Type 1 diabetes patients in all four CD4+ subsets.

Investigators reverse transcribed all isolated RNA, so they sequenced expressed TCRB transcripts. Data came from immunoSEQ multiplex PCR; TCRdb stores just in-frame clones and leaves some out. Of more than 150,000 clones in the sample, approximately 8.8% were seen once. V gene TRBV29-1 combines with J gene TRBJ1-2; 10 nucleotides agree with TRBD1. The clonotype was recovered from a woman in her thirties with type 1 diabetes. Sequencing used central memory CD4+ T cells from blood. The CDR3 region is CSVNRDRGYGYTF. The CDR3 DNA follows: TGCAGCGTGAACCGGGACAGGGGCTATGGCTACACCTTC.